This section outlines one T cell receptor (beta chain) sequence together with its context. Germline CDR1 MNHNS, CDR2 SASEGT. Deletions cut 1 base from V and 10 bases from J, with 14 bases between. This CDR3 region has 15 residues. This record comes from a study of blood T cells in healthy people across ages. Through a sample-barcoded 5' primer and a J-beta primer mix, a second PCR was run for 7 to 11 cycles. Each CDR3 protein is one row after TCRdb ran MiXCR on the 5' RACE reads. This table holds around 1,500,000 distinct CDR3 sequences, roughly 45% found once. The sequence was obtained from a woman in her late teens or twenties in good health. Material: blood. This chain joins TRBV6-1 and TRBJ1-6; no definite D call. The CDR3 DNA reads TGTGCCAGCAGTGAAGTGTCTCCTCCGGGGTCACCCCTCCACTTT. It yields the protein CASSEVSPPGSPLHF.